These 24 T cell receptor beta chains were sequenced from one sample in a study of cytomegalovirus exposure and HLA in healthy donors. Primers included in the PCR were 60 Vbeta and 13 Jbeta primers. Libraries were prepared by immunoSEQ multiplex PCR; TCRdb keeps only in-frame clonotypes and omits some of them. Counted here are 100,000 to 150,000 clones, 80% to 85% occurring once; the ten biggest clones make up around 0.7%. Source material: PBMCs. The receptors stem from a young man in good health and CMV-seronegative.

V gene TRBV4-2 combines with J gene TRBJ2-7, with 7 bases identical to TRBD2. Trimming removed 3 bases from V and 5 bases from J; junction bases left unmatched: 7. This CDR3 has 14 amino acids. CDR1 and CDR2 from the germline V gene are LGHNA and YNFKEQ. CDR3 nucleotide sequence: TGTGCCAGCAGCCAGCCCGACCGGGGGGACGAGCAGTACTTC. It encodes CASSQPDRGDEQYF.

The CDR3 bases are TGTGCCAGCAGCCTGAGGGGAGGGGAAAAACTGTTTTTT. This codes for CASSLRGGEKLFF. The V gene is TRBV28, the J gene TRBJ1-4; D might be TRBD1 (5 bases). The germline CDR1 and CDR2 sequences are MDHEN and SYDVKM. This CDR3 spans 13 amino acids. The germline V and J ends were trimmed by 6 bases and 8 bases, with 13 bases remaining between them.

The V call is TRBV9, the J call TRBJ1-2; 9 bases are a match to TRBD1. J was trimmed by 4 bases and V by 3 bases; bases with no gene match: 4. Per germline, CDR1 SGDLS and CDR2 YYNGEE. This CDR3 region has 14 residues. The CDR3 DNA reads as TGTGCCAGCAGCGCTGGACAGGGGATCTATGGCTACACCTTC. Residues: CASSAGQGIYGYTF.

Written as DNA, the CDR3 is TGTGCCAGCAGGGAGACAGGGCTCGGCTACGAGCAGTACTTC. It specifies CASRETGLGYEQYF. The chain joins TRBV2 to TRBJ2-7; 7 bases agree with TRBD1. The CDR3 spans 14 residues. CDR1 and CDR2 (germline): SNHLY, FYNNEI. The trim removed 6 bases at V and 3 bases at J, leaving 8 bases unmatched.

The gene calls are TRBV27 and TRBJ2-1; D not resolved. The germline V gene has CDR1 MNHEY and CDR2 SMNVEV (reference sequence). V lost 5 bases to trimming and J lost 11 bases, with 13 bases between them. This CDR3 has 12 amino acids. CDR3 region: CASSPPRRQQFF. The CDR3 DNA follows: TGTGCCAGCAGTCCTCCTAGACGGCAGCAGTTCTTC.

The chain recombines TRBV6-5 with TRBJ2-1; perhaps TRBD1 as D (6 bases). Germline V lookup: CDR1 MNHEY, CDR2 SVGAGI. V lost 6 bases and J lost 6, with 12 bases in between. The CDR3 runs 13 residues. As DNA, the CDR3 is TGTGCCAGCAGCAATGAACAGGGCAATGAGCAGTTCTTC. Its translation: CASSNEQGNEQFF.

This sequence joins TRBV4-3 and TRBJ1-3; D unclear. V was trimmed by 5 bases and J by 0 bases, leaving 11 bases between them. The CDR3 is 15 amino acids. CDR1 is LGHNA and CDR2 is YSLEER in the germline V gene. CDR3 sequence reads: CASSYAASSGNTIYF. CDR3 in DNA: TGCGCCAGCAGCTATGCGGCCTCCTCTGGAAACACCATATATTTT.

The chain couples TRBV9 to TRBJ2-7, with a possible D match to TRBD1 (5 bases). Between the trimmed V and J ends, which lost 4 bases and 3 bases, there was a span of 14 bases. The CDR3 loop spans 14 amino acids. Germline values: CDR1 SGDLS, CDR2 YYNGEE. The CDR3 DNA reads as TGTGCCAGCAGCCCCAGGGTAACCTTCTACGAGCAGTACTTC. Its protein is CASSPRVTFYEQYF.

The rearrangement uses TRBV7-8 and TRBJ1-5; D is perhaps TRBD1 (6 bases). Per the germline V gene, CDR1 is SGHVS and CDR2 is FQNEAQ. This CDR3 has 13 residues. Trimming took off 5 bases at V and 7 bases at J, with 12 bases between the two ends. The chain's CDR3 is CASSLARGQPQHF. DNA for the CDR3: TGTGCCAGCAGCCTTGCGAGGGGGCAGCCCCAGCATTTT.

A single count supports this clone. The rearrangement links TRBV6-6 to TRBJ1-5; D is unresolved. This CDR3 has 14 residues. CDR1 is MNHNY and CDR2 is SVGAGI in the germline V gene (reference sequence). The V end was cut by 6 bases, the J end by 1 base, with 10 bases between. The CDR3 is CASSSGGSNQPQHF. The DNA for the CDR3 is TGTGCCAGCAGCTCCGGAGGGAGCAATCAGCCCCAGCATTTT.

The chain carries TRBV5-1 and TRBJ2-7; 13 bases map to TRBD2. The V gene end was trimmed by 4 bases and the J gene end by 3 bases; junction bases not matched to a gene: 7. CDR3 length: 16 residues. The germline V gene has CDR1 SGHRS and CDR2 YFSETQ. The CDR3 is CASSTRLAGGNYEQYF. The DNA for the CDR3 is TGCGCCAGCAGCACCAGACTAGCGGGGGGAAACTACGAGCAGTACTTC.

The chain employs TRBV4-2 and TRBJ2-6, with a tentative D call TRBD1 (6 bases). The germline V and J ends were trimmed by 0 bases and 4 bases, with 10 bases remaining between them. Germline loops: CDR1 LGHNA, CDR2 YNFKEQ. The CDR3 length is 16 residues. CDR3 loop: CASSQDQGTGANVLTF. For the CDR3, the DNA is TGTGCCAGCAGCCAAGATCAGGGGACCGGGGCCAACGTCCTGACTTTC.

The table lists this clone with a count of one. The chain has TRBV7-9 and TRBJ2-3; a weak D match, TRBD2 (6 bases). V was clipped by 3 bases and J by 5 bases, with 18 bases between them. The CDR3 loop spans 16 amino acids. Germline V lookup: CDR1 SEHNR, CDR2 FQNEAQ (reference sequence). Written as DNA, the CDR3 is TGTGCCAGCAGCTTGCGGGCGGGGCTCGGGGGAGATACGCAGTATTTT. Translating gives CASSLRAGLGGDTQYF.

This chain connects TRBV6-5 to TRBJ1-6; the D is unclear. The CDR3 covers 14 residues. The germline CDR1 and CDR2 sequences are MNHEY and SVGAGI. V lost 6 bases, J lost 11 bases, and 17 bases lay in between. The CDR3 sequence is CASRESGEGPPLHF. The DNA of the CDR3 is TGTGCCAGCAGAGAGAGCGGTGAAGGTCCACCCCTCCACTTT.

Only a few counts were recorded for this clone. This sequence joins TRBV5-1 and TRBJ2-7; no definite D call. Trimming took off 4 bases at V and 5 bases at J, with 19 bases between the two ends. The length of the CDR3 is 15 residues. Germline CDR1 is SGHRS and CDR2 is YFSETQ. CDR3 nucleotide sequence: TGCGCCAGCAGCCCCCGGGTCCCACCGAATGACGAGCAGTACTTC. It translates to CASSPRVPPNDEQYF.

This chain links TRBV30 with TRBJ1-1, with D possibly being TRBD1 (6 bases). V shed 3 bases and J shed 7 bases, with 12 bases lying between them. Per germline, CDR1 GTSNPN and CDR2 SVGIG (reference sequence). CDR3 size: 12 residues. The CDR3 loop reads CAWRDRTIEAFF. The CDR3 DNA reads as TGTGCCTGGAGGGACAGAACAATTGAAGCTTTCTTT.

This sequence joins TRBV6-6 and TRBJ1-5, with a tentative D call TRBD1 (5 bases). The CDR3 is 15 residues long. Germline CDR1 MNHNY, CDR2 SVGAGI (reference sequence). V was trimmed by 8 bases and J by 7 bases, leaving 21 bases between them. DNA of the CDR3: TGTGCCAGCGGATCCAGGGCCGGGCCCCGGCAGCCCCAGCATTTT. Amino acid sequence: CASGSRAGPRQPQHF.

The chain couples TRBV18 to TRBJ2-1; D uncertain. The CDR3 extends over 15 amino acids. CDR1 is KGHSH, CDR2 LQKENI, per germline. Trimming took 2 bases from V and 10 from J, leaving 18 bases between them. CDR3 sequence: CASSPSFLRMREQFF. CDR3 DNA: TGTGCCAGCTCACCATCCTTTTTAAGGATGCGGGAGCAGTTCTTC. Drawing the rest from reference TRBV18 and TRBJ2-1, the complete variable domain is NAGVMQNPRHLVRRRGQEARLRCSPMKGHSHVYWYRQLPEEGLKFMVYLQKENIIDESGMPKERFSAEFPKEGPSILRIQQVVRGDSAAYFCASSPSFLRMREQFFGPGTRLTVL.

This clone was observed a handful of times. The chain recombines TRBV27 with TRBJ1-5, with D unclear. V lost 6 bases and J lost 4, with 13 bases in between. Germline CDR1 MNHEY, CDR2 SMNVEV (reference sequence). The CDR3 loop spans 14 amino acids. CDR3 coding DNA: TGTGCCAGCAGACCTGCCCTTGCGAATCAGCCCCAGCATTTT. It is translated as CASRPALANQPQHF.

The chain combines TRBV29-1 with TRBJ2-3; tentatively, D is TRBD1 (6 bases). The V and J ends lost 2 bases and 3 bases respectively, with 6 bases between them. Germline V gene data show CDR1 as SQVTM and CDR2 as ANQGSEA. The CDR3 length is 12 residues. CDR3 protein: CSVETGTDTQYF. In DNA, the CDR3 is TGCAGCGTTGAAACAGGGACAGATACGCAGTATTTT.

V is TRBV7-2 and J is TRBJ1-1; D call uncertain. Germline V gives CDR1 SGHTA, CDR2 FQGNSA. This CDR3 is 13 amino acids long. Trimming cost V 5 bases and J 3 bases, with 10 bases left between them. CDR3 residues: CASSLVRDTEAFF. The DNA of the CDR3 is TGTGCCAGCAGCCTAGTCCGGGACACTGAAGCTTTCTTT.

V is TRBV4-1 and J is TRBJ2-3, with 8 bases aligning to TRBD1. Germline V gene lookup returns CDR1 MGHRA and CDR2 YSYEKL. The ends lost 2 bases at V and 2 bases at J; junction bases unmatched: 6. The CDR3 runs to 16 residues. CDR3 region: CASSQSPQGATDTQYF. The CDR3 coding sequence is TGCGCCAGCAGCCAATCCCCGCAGGGGGCCACAGATACGCAGTATTTT.

CDR3 sequence: CASSLVAGGSYGYTF. CDR3 DNA: TGTGCCAGCAGCTTGGTCGCAGGGGGATCCTATGGCTACACCTTC. This chain connects TRBV5-5 to TRBJ1-2; 7 positions agree with TRBD1. The CDR3 consists of 15 residues. CDR1 is SGHKS, CDR2 YYEKEE, per germline (reference sequence). V lost 0 bases and J lost 4; bases outside the gene matches: 6.

The chain combines TRBV4-3 with TRBJ2-7; 7 bases match TRBD1. CDR3 size: 16 residues. Losses at the gene ends were 0 bases for V and 5 bases for J; bases not matched to a gene: 10. Germline V gene lookup returns CDR1 LGHNA and CDR2 YSLEER. As DNA, the CDR3 is TGCGCCAGCAGCCAAGATTCGGCGACAGGGCTCGACGAGCAGTACTTC. This codes for CASSQDSATGLDEQYF.